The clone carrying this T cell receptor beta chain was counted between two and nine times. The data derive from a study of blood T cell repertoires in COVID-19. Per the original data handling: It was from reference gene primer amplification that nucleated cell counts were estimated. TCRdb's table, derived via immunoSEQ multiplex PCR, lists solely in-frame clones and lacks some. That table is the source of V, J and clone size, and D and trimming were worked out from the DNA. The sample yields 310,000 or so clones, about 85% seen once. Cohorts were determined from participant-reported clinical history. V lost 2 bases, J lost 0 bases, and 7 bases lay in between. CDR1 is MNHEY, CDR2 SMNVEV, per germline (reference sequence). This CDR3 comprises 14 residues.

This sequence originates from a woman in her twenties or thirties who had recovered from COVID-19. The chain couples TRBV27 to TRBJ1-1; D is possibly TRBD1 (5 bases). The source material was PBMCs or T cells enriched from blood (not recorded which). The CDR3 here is CASSLPGVNTEAFF. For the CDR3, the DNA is TGTGCCAGCAGTTTACCGGGGGTGAACACTGAAGCTTTCTTT.